The 9 T cell receptor beta chains in this list originate from one sample, sequenced in a study of a mutant IDH1 vaccine in newly diagnosed glioma. No antigen has been identified for these receptors. Time point denoted: week 11, during vaccination. The content of each vaccine dose was 300 ug of mutant IDH1 20-mer peptide, and topical imiquimod accompanied it. Profiled with immunoSEQ multiplex PCR; TCRdb holds only in-frame clones, not every one. Of roughly 120,000 clones in the sample, roughly 77% are singletons; the top ten hold 5% to 6%. The sequenced sample was PBMCs, obtained from a glioma patient whose treatment included an IDH1 peptide vaccine. These receptors all come from a man aged 40-49 years with glioma.

The chain links TRBV27 to TRBJ2-1, with D perhaps matching TRBD2 (6 bases). CDR3 length: 15 residues. V was trimmed by 2 bases and J by 8 bases, leaving 16 bases between them. Germline loops: CDR1 MNHEY, CDR2 SMNVEV (reference sequence). The CDR3 nucleotides are TGTGCCAGCAGTTTACAGCGGGTCCGGCGCGATGAGCAGTTCTTC. Translating gives CASSLQRVRRDEQFF.

V usage is TRBV6-5 and J usage is TRBJ1-6; maybe TRBD1 (6 bases). Looked up from germline, CDR1 is MNHEY and CDR2 is SVGAGI. The CDR3 covers 16 residues. Deletions cut 0 bases from V and 8 bases from J, with 14 bases between. CDR3 nucleotides: TGTGCCAGCAGTTACTCGACAGGCAATGGGCATTCACCCCTCCACTTT. Translating it yields CASSYSTGNGHSPLHF.

V and J are TRBV4-1 and TRBJ2-5; 8 positions match TRBD1. The V gene end was trimmed by 0 bases and the J gene end by 3 bases; junction bases not matched to a gene: 6. The length of the CDR3 is 16 residues. CDR1 and CDR2 from the germline V gene are MGHRA and YSYEKL. CDR3 bases: TGCGCCAGCAGCCAAGACCTGACAGGGGCTAAAGAGACCCAGTACTTC. It yields the protein CASSQDLTGAKETQYF.

The chain has TRBV5-8 and TRBJ2-3; the D gene is possibly TRBD2 (6 bases). V was pared by 2 bases and J by 4 bases, with 11 bases between. CDR1 SGHTS and CDR2 YDEGEE come from the germline V gene. This CDR3 spans 14 amino acids. The CDR3 bases are TGTGCCAGCAGCTTACGAGGAGGGCCAGATACGCAGTATTTT. Translation gives CASSLRGGPDTQYF. Complete variable domain (other parts from reference TRBV5-8 and TRBJ2-3): EAGVTQSPTHLIKTRGQQATLRCSPISGHTSVYWYQQALGLGLQFLLWYDEGEERNRGNFPPRFSGRQFPNYSSELNVNALELEDSALYLCASSLRGGPDTQYFGPGTRLTVL.

The rearrangement uses TRBV11-2 and TRBJ1-4, with 10 bases fitting TRBD1. The V and J ends lost 1 base and 5 bases, in that order; junction bases with no gene match: 1. The CDR3 has 15 residues. The germline CDR1 and CDR2 sequences are SGHAT and FQNNGV. The CDR3 DNA follows: TGTGCCAGCAGCTTAGGGGGACAGGGGAATGAAAAACTGTTTTTT. Translated, it gives CASSLGGQGNEKLFF.

The chain combines TRBV11-2 with TRBJ1-2; D not certain. V lost 0 bases and J lost 1, with 6 bases in between. The germline V gene has CDR1 SGHAT and CDR2 FQNNGV. The length of the CDR3 is 14 residues. CDR3 sequence (DNA): TGTGCCAGCAGCTTAGATCTGAATAACTATGGCTACACCTTC. Protein: CASSLDLNNYGYTF.

V gene TRBV27 combines with J gene TRBJ2-7, with D tentatively TRBD2 (6 bases). The germline V and J ends were trimmed by 7 bases and 3 bases, with 16 bases remaining between them. The CDR3 length is 14 residues. Germline V lookup: CDR1 MNHEY, CDR2 SMNVEV (reference sequence). CDR3 in DNA: TGTGCCAGCAAATGGGCCGGGGGAAACTACGAGCAGTACTTC. Protein product: CASKWAGGNYEQYF.

J is TRBJ2-7 and V is TRBV7-2, with D possibly being TRBD1 (6 bases). This CDR3 contains 13 residues. Per germline, CDR1 SGHTA and CDR2 FQGNSA. Trimming cost V 5 bases and J 4 bases, with 12 bases left between them. The CDR3 DNA reads TGTGCCAGCAGCGGGGCAGGGGTGTACGAGCAGTACTTC. Translated, it gives CASSGAGVYEQYF.

V is TRBV6-5 and J is TRBJ2-5, with D possibly being TRBD1 (6 bases). This CDR3 is built from 15 residues. V gave up 0 bases and J gave up 2 bases, with 10 bases separating them. Germline CDR1 MNHEY, CDR2 SVGAGI. The CDR3 DNA is TGTGCCAGCAGTTACTCAGGGACAAAGCAAGAGACCCAGTACTTC. Its translation: CASSYSGTKQETQYF.